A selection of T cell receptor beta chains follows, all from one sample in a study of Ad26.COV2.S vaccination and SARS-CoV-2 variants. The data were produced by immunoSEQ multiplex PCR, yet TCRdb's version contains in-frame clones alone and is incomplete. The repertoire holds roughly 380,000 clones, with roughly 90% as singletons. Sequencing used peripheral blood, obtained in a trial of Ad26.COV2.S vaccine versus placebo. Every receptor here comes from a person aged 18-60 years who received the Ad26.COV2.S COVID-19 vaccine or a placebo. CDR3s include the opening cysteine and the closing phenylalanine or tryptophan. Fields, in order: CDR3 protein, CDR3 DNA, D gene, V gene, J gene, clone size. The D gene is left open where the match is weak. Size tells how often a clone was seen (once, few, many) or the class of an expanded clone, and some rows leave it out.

cdr3_aa: CASSYSLRDRGLYEQYF
cdr3_nt: TGTGCCAGCAGTTACTCCCTCCGGGACAGGGGGCTTTACGAGCAGTACTTC
d_call: TRBD1
v_call: TRBV28
j_call: TRBJ2-7
clone_size: NA

cdr3_aa: CASSQGGLAGDGYTF
cdr3_nt: TGCGCCAGCAGCCAAGGGGGCCTAGCGGGGGACGGCTACACCTTC
d_call: NA
v_call: TRBV4-1
j_call: TRBJ1-2
clone_size: NA

cdr3_aa: CASSLSTGTLTYEQYF
cdr3_nt: TGTGCCAGCAGTTTATCAACGGGGACATTAACCTACGAGCAGTACTTC
d_call: NA
v_call: TRBV27
j_call: TRBJ2-7
clone_size: NA

cdr3_aa: CASSQVANNEQFF
cdr3_nt: TGTGCCAGCAGCCAGGTGGCCAACAATGAGCAGTTCTTC
d_call: NA
v_call: TRBV4-2
j_call: TRBJ2-1
clone_size: NA

cdr3_aa: CASSGPRQETQYF
cdr3_nt: TGTGCCAGCAGCGGTCCGCGTCAAGAGACCCAGTACTTC
d_call: NA
v_call: TRBV21-1
j_call: TRBJ2-5
clone_size: NA

cdr3_aa: CARQGARAGELFF
cdr3_nt: TGTGCCAGACAGGGGGCCCGTGCCGGGGAGCTGTTTTTT
d_call: TRBD1
v_call: TRBV2
j_call: TRBJ2-2
clone_size: NA

cdr3_aa: CASSERPELGAPSYEQYF
cdr3_nt: TGTGCCAGCAGTGAACGGCCAGAACTAGGGGCCCCCTCCTACGAGCAGTACTTC
d_call: NA
v_call: TRBV2
j_call: TRBJ2-7
clone_size: few

cdr3_aa: CAISAGTGGVYDYGYTF
cdr3_nt: TGTGCCATCAGTGCCGGGACAGGGGGCGTCTATGACTATGGCTACACCTTC
d_call: TRBD1
v_call: TRBV10-3
j_call: TRBJ1-2
clone_size: once

cdr3_aa: CASSLRGIGGSPLHF
cdr3_nt: TGTGCCAGCAGCTTAAGAGGGATCGGGGGTTCACCCCTCCACTTT
d_call: NA
v_call: TRBV11-2
j_call: TRBJ1-6
clone_size: few

cdr3_aa: CASSRLPGQGGGELFF
cdr3_nt: TGCGCCAGCAGCCGCCTACCGGGACAGGGGGGAGGGGAGCTGTTTTTT
d_call: TRBD1
v_call: TRBV4-1
j_call: TRBJ2-2
clone_size: NA

cdr3_aa: CASSLGLTAYEQYF
cdr3_nt: TGTGCCAGCAGCTTAGGGCTGACAGCTTACGAGCAGTACTTC
d_call: NA
v_call: TRBV7-9
j_call: TRBJ2-7
clone_size: once

cdr3_aa: CASSSHYRVPYEQYF
cdr3_nt: TGTGCCAGCAGTTCCCATTACAGGGTACCCTACGAGCAGTACTTC
d_call: NA
v_call: TRBV6-5
j_call: TRBJ2-7
clone_size: NA

cdr3_aa: CASSARQGRDEQFF
cdr3_nt: TGTGCCAGCAGCGCCCGACAGGGTCGGGATGAGCAGTTCTTC
d_call: TRBD1
v_call: TRBV5-4
j_call: TRBJ2-1
clone_size: NA

cdr3_aa: CASSWDGGSYEQYF
cdr3_nt: TGTGCCAGCAGTTGGGACGGCGGCTCCTACGAGCAGTACTTC
d_call: NA
v_call: TRBV25-1
j_call: TRBJ2-7
clone_size: NA

cdr3_aa: CASSLSGQRSYEQYF
cdr3_nt: TGTGCCAGCAGCTTGTCGGGACAGAGATCCTACGAGCAGTACTTC
d_call: TRBD1
v_call: TRBV5-4
j_call: TRBJ2-7
clone_size: NA

cdr3_aa: CASSPWTGEGETQYF
cdr3_nt: TGTGCCAGCAGTCCATGGACAGGGGAGGGGGAGACCCAGTACTTC
d_call: TRBD1
v_call: TRBV27
j_call: TRBJ2-5
clone_size: NA

cdr3_aa: CASSIAGTVQWYEQYF
cdr3_nt: TGTGCCAGTAGTATAGCCGGGACAGTTCAGTGGTACGAGCAGTACTTC
d_call: TRBD1
v_call: TRBV19
j_call: TRBJ2-7
clone_size: NA

cdr3_aa: CASSRGDRVVTQYF
cdr3_nt: TGTGCCAGCAGCCGAGGGGACAGGGTGGTTACGCAGTATTTT
d_call: TRBD1
v_call: TRBV7-9
j_call: TRBJ2-3
clone_size: NA

cdr3_aa: CASSSRDRATYEQYF
cdr3_nt: TGTGCCAGCTCATCCCGGGACAGGGCCACCTACGAGCAGTACTTC
d_call: TRBD1
v_call: TRBV18
j_call: TRBJ2-7
clone_size: NA

cdr3_aa: CASSVPGANEQFF
cdr3_nt: TGTGCCAGCAGCGTTCCGGGGGCCAATGAGCAGTTCTTC
d_call: NA
v_call: TRBV9
j_call: TRBJ2-1
clone_size: NA

cdr3_aa: CASSLAGGSKNIQYF
cdr3_nt: TGTGCCAGCAGCTTGGCGGGGGGGTCGAAAAACATTCAGTACTTC
d_call: TRBD2
v_call: TRBV5-4
j_call: TRBJ2-4
clone_size: NA

cdr3_aa: CASSWNRDQPQHF
cdr3_nt: TGTGCCAGCAGCTGGAACCGGGATCAGCCCCAGCATTTT
d_call: NA
v_call: TRBV7-8
j_call: TRBJ1-5
clone_size: once

cdr3_aa: CASSHTGDEAFF
cdr3_nt: TGTGCCAGCAGCCATACAGGAGATGAAGCTTTCTTT
d_call: NA
v_call: TRBV11-2
j_call: TRBJ1-1
clone_size: NA

cdr3_aa: CASSSRLVSGGASEQFF
cdr3_nt: TGTGCCAGCAGCTCGCGTTTGGTTAGCGGGGGGGCGAGTGAGCAGTTCTTC
d_call: TRBD2
v_call: TRBV4-2
j_call: TRBJ2-1
clone_size: NA

cdr3_aa: CASSSQRGVGTGELFF
cdr3_nt: TGTGCCAGCAGCTCTCAGCGGGGGGTGGGCACCGGGGAGCTGTTTTTT
d_call: TRBD2
v_call: TRBV7-2
j_call: TRBJ2-2
clone_size: NA

cdr3_aa: CASSPDREQPQHF
cdr3_nt: TGTGCCAGTAGTCCCGACAGGGAACAGCCCCAGCATTTT
d_call: TRBD1
v_call: TRBV19
j_call: TRBJ1-5
clone_size: NA

cdr3_aa: CASSLAGVSGGAGNEQFF
cdr3_nt: TGTGCCAGCAGCTTGGCCGGGGTAAGCGGGGGGGCCGGTAATGAGCAGTTCTTC
d_call: TRBD2
v_call: TRBV5-4
j_call: TRBJ2-1
clone_size: once

cdr3_aa: CASRVLAGSYNEQFF
cdr3_nt: TGTGCCAGCAGGGTACTAGCGGGGTCCTACAATGAGCAGTTCTTC
d_call: TRBD2
v_call: TRBV2
j_call: TRBJ2-1
clone_size: NA

cdr3_aa: CAWSDDRLNSPLHF
cdr3_nt: TGTGCCTGGAGTGACGACAGGTTGAATTCACCCCTCCACTTT
d_call: NA
v_call: TRBV30
j_call: TRBJ1-6
clone_size: NA

cdr3_aa: CASNPSGRPSGNTIYF
cdr3_nt: TGTGCCAGCAACCCTTCGGGACGGCCCTCTGGAAACACCATATATTTT
d_call: NA
v_call: TRBV7-9
j_call: TRBJ1-3
clone_size: NA

cdr3_aa: CASSPGQGRSEAFF
cdr3_nt: TGTGCCAGCAGCCCGGGACAGGGGAGGTCTGAAGCTTTCTTT
d_call: TRBD1
v_call: TRBV7-3
j_call: TRBJ1-1
clone_size: NA

cdr3_aa: CASSLYRGGNTEAFF
cdr3_nt: TGTGCCAGCAGTTTGTACAGGGGTGGGAACACTGAAGCTTTCTTT
d_call: TRBD1
v_call: TRBV27
j_call: TRBJ1-1
clone_size: NA

cdr3_aa: CASSLSARSGGDTDTQYF
cdr3_nt: TGTGCCAGCAGTTTATCGGCCAGAAGCGGGGGTGACACAGATACGCAGTATTTT
d_call: TRBD2
v_call: TRBV27
j_call: TRBJ2-3
clone_size: once

cdr3_aa: CSVSHGRNTEAFF
cdr3_nt: TGCAGCGTCTCTCATGGGAGGAACACTGAAGCTTTCTTT
d_call: NA
v_call: TRBV29-1
j_call: TRBJ1-1
clone_size: NA

cdr3_aa: CSALAGEGETQYF
cdr3_nt: TGCAGCGCGCTAGCGGGGGAGGGAGAGACCCAGTACTTC
d_call: TRBD2
v_call: TRBV29-1
j_call: TRBJ2-5
clone_size: once

cdr3_aa: CASSNLRDRVMDGYTF
cdr3_nt: TGTGCCAGCAGCAACCTGCGGGACAGGGTGATGGATGGCTACACCTTC
d_call: TRBD1
v_call: TRBV11-2
j_call: TRBJ1-2
clone_size: NA

cdr3_aa: CASSSYRDRRPYEQYF
cdr3_nt: TGTGCCAGCAGCTCCTACCGGGACAGGAGACCCTACGAGCAGTACTTC
d_call: TRBD1
v_call: TRBV7-8
j_call: TRBJ2-7
clone_size: NA

cdr3_aa: CASSARDVITNYGYTF
cdr3_nt: TGTGCCAGCAGCGCCCGGGACGTCATAACTAACTATGGCTACACCTTC
d_call: NA
v_call: TRBV9
j_call: TRBJ1-2
clone_size: NA

cdr3_aa: CASSPPARDYGYTF
cdr3_nt: TGTGCCAGCAGCCCCCCCGCCAGGGACTATGGCTACACCTTC
d_call: NA
v_call: TRBV9
j_call: TRBJ1-2
clone_size: once

cdr3_aa: CASTLPGQGLEGYTF
cdr3_nt: TGTGCCAGCACCCTCCCGGGACAGGGACTGGAAGGCTACACCTTC
d_call: TRBD1
v_call: TRBV28
j_call: TRBJ1-2
clone_size: NA

cdr3_aa: CASKIYSATNEKLFF
cdr3_nt: TGTGCCAGCAAAATTTACAGTGCAACTAATGAAAAACTGTTTTTT
d_call: NA
v_call: TRBV19
j_call: TRBJ1-4
clone_size: few

cdr3_aa: CASSQTTGNYGYTF
cdr3_nt: TGCGCCAGCAGCCAAACGACAGGGAACTATGGCTACACCTTC
d_call: TRBD1
v_call: TRBV5-1
j_call: TRBJ1-2
clone_size: NA

cdr3_aa: CASSPYRQEAYGYTF
cdr3_nt: TGTGCCAGCAGCCCCTACAGACAGGAGGCCTATGGCTACACCTTC
d_call: NA
v_call: TRBV7-2
j_call: TRBJ1-2
clone_size: NA

cdr3_aa: CASGGRGADYGYTF
cdr3_nt: TGTGCCAGCGGCGGACGGGGGGCGGACTATGGCTACACCTTC
d_call: NA
v_call: TRBV27
j_call: TRBJ1-2
clone_size: NA

cdr3_aa: CASSLDSLGPGTQYF
cdr3_nt: TGCGCCAGCAGCTTGGACAGTTTGGGGCCGGGGACCCAGTACTTC
d_call: NA
v_call: TRBV5-1
j_call: TRBJ2-5
clone_size: NA

cdr3_aa: CASSYAPTAGTEAFF
cdr3_nt: TGTGCCAGCAGTTACGCCCCCACGGCCGGCACTGAAGCTTTCTTT
d_call: NA
v_call: TRBV6-2/TRBV6-3
j_call: TRBJ1-1
clone_size: NA

cdr3_aa: CATRTGGNEQYF
cdr3_nt: TGTGCCACCCGGACAGGGGGAAACGAGCAGTACTTC
d_call: TRBD1
v_call: TRBV10-3
j_call: TRBJ2-7
clone_size: once

cdr3_aa: CATSRGGRPYEQYF
cdr3_nt: TGTGCCACCAGCAGAGGGGGGCGACCCTACGAGCAGTACTTC
d_call: NA
v_call: TRBV15
j_call: TRBJ2-7
clone_size: NA

cdr3_aa: CASSRGVGTDTQYF
cdr3_nt: TGCGCCAGCAGCCGCGGGGTTGGCACGGATACGCAGTATTTT
d_call: NA
v_call: TRBV4-1
j_call: TRBJ2-3
clone_size: NA

cdr3_aa: CASSVVSGGQNEQFF
cdr3_nt: TGTGCCAGCAGCGTAGTGAGCGGGGGGCAAAATGAGCAGTTCTTC
d_call: TRBD2
v_call: TRBV9
j_call: TRBJ2-1
clone_size: few

cdr3_aa: CASSAPTAGPTEAFF
cdr3_nt: TGTGCCAGCAGCGCCCCGACAGCCGGACCCACTGAAGCTTTCTTT
d_call: NA
v_call: TRBV7-8
j_call: TRBJ1-1
clone_size: many

cdr3_aa: CASSLTTSAFF
cdr3_nt: TGTGCCAGCAGTTTAACGACTTCGGCTTTCTTT
d_call: NA
v_call: TRBV28
j_call: TRBJ1-1
clone_size: NA